One and the same sample provided the 5 T cell receptor beta chains below, sequenced in a study of blood T cell repertoires in COVID-19. Data came from immunoSEQ multiplex PCR; TCRdb stores just in-frame clones and leaves some out. The sample contains 350,000 to 400,000 clones, approximately 93% of which appear only once. The sample consisted of PBMCs or T cells enriched from blood (not recorded which). The receptors stem from a woman aged 40 to 55 who had been exposed to COVID-19.

As concerns this clone: Other nucleotide sequences from this sample produce the same CDR3. The rearrangement uses TRBV18 and TRBJ2-5; 11 bases map to TRBD2. CDR3 length equals 15 residues. The germline gives CDR1 KGHSH, CDR2 LQKENI. The J segment lost 5 bases and the V segment lost 2 bases, leaving 4 bases of the junction unmatched. The CDR3 DNA reads TGTGCCAGCTCACCAGGACTAGCGGGCTTGGAGACCCAGTACTTC. It codes for CASSPGLAGLETQYF.

This chain links TRBV10-3 with TRBJ2-7, with TRBD2 as a possible D gene (5 bases). The V and J ends lost 3 bases and 0 bases respectively, with 12 bases between them. Germline CDR1 ENHRY, CDR2 SYGVKD. CDR3 length equals 15 residues. The CDR3 bases are TGTGCCATCAGTGACCCGAGCGGTACCTCCTACGAGCAGTACTTC. It encodes CAISDPSGTSYEQYF.

The rearrangement links TRBV30 to TRBJ2-1, with TRBD2 matching 9 bases. J lost 9 bases, V lost 4 bases, and 7 bases had no gene match. The CDR3 loop spans 13 amino acids. CDR1 GTSNPN and CDR2 SVGIG come from the germline V gene (reference sequence). DNA of the CDR3: TGTGCCTGGACGGTAGCGGGAGTGGGTGAGCAGTTCTTC. Translating it yields CAWTVAGVGEQFF.

The chain has TRBV19 and TRBJ2-3, with 9 bases matching TRBD1. Germline V gene data show CDR1 as LNHDA and CDR2 as SQIVND (reference sequence). Losses at the gene ends were 6 bases for V and 1 base for J; bases not matched to a gene: 2. The CDR3 length is 14 residues. As DNA, the CDR3 is TGTGCCAGTAGCCGACAGGGGGGCACAGATACGCAGTATTTT. Translated: CASSRQGGTDTQYF. Looking up the rest from reference TRBV19 and TRBJ2-3 gives the full variable domain: DGGITQSPKYLFRKEGQNVTLSCEQNLNHDAMYWYRQDPGQGLRLIYYSQIVNDFQKGDIAEGYSVSREKKESFPLTVTSAQKNPTAFYLCASSRQGGTDTQYFGPGTRLTVL.

The chain joins TRBV7-8 to TRBJ1-1; D not certain. The CDR3 extends over 15 amino acids. Trimming cost V 0 bases and J 4 bases, with 12 bases left between them. Per the germline V gene, CDR1 is SGHVS and CDR2 is FQNEAQ. CDR3 in amino acids: CASSLAGGFGTEAFF. The CDR3 DNA reads TGTGCCAGCAGCTTAGCGGGAGGGTTCGGCACTGAAGCTTTCTTT.